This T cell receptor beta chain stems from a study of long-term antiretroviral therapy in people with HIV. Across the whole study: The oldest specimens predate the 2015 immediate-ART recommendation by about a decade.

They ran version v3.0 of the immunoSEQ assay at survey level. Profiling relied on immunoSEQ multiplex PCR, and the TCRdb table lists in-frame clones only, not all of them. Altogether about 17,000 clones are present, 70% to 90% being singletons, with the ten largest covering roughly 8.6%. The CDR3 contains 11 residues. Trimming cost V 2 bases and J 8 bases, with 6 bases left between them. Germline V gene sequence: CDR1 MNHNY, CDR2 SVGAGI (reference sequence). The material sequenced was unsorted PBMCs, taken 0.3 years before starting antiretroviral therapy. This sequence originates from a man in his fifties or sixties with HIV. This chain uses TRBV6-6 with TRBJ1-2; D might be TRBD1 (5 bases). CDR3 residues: CASSYPGGYTF. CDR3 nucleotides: TGTGCCAGCAGTTACCCAGGGGGCTACACCTTC.